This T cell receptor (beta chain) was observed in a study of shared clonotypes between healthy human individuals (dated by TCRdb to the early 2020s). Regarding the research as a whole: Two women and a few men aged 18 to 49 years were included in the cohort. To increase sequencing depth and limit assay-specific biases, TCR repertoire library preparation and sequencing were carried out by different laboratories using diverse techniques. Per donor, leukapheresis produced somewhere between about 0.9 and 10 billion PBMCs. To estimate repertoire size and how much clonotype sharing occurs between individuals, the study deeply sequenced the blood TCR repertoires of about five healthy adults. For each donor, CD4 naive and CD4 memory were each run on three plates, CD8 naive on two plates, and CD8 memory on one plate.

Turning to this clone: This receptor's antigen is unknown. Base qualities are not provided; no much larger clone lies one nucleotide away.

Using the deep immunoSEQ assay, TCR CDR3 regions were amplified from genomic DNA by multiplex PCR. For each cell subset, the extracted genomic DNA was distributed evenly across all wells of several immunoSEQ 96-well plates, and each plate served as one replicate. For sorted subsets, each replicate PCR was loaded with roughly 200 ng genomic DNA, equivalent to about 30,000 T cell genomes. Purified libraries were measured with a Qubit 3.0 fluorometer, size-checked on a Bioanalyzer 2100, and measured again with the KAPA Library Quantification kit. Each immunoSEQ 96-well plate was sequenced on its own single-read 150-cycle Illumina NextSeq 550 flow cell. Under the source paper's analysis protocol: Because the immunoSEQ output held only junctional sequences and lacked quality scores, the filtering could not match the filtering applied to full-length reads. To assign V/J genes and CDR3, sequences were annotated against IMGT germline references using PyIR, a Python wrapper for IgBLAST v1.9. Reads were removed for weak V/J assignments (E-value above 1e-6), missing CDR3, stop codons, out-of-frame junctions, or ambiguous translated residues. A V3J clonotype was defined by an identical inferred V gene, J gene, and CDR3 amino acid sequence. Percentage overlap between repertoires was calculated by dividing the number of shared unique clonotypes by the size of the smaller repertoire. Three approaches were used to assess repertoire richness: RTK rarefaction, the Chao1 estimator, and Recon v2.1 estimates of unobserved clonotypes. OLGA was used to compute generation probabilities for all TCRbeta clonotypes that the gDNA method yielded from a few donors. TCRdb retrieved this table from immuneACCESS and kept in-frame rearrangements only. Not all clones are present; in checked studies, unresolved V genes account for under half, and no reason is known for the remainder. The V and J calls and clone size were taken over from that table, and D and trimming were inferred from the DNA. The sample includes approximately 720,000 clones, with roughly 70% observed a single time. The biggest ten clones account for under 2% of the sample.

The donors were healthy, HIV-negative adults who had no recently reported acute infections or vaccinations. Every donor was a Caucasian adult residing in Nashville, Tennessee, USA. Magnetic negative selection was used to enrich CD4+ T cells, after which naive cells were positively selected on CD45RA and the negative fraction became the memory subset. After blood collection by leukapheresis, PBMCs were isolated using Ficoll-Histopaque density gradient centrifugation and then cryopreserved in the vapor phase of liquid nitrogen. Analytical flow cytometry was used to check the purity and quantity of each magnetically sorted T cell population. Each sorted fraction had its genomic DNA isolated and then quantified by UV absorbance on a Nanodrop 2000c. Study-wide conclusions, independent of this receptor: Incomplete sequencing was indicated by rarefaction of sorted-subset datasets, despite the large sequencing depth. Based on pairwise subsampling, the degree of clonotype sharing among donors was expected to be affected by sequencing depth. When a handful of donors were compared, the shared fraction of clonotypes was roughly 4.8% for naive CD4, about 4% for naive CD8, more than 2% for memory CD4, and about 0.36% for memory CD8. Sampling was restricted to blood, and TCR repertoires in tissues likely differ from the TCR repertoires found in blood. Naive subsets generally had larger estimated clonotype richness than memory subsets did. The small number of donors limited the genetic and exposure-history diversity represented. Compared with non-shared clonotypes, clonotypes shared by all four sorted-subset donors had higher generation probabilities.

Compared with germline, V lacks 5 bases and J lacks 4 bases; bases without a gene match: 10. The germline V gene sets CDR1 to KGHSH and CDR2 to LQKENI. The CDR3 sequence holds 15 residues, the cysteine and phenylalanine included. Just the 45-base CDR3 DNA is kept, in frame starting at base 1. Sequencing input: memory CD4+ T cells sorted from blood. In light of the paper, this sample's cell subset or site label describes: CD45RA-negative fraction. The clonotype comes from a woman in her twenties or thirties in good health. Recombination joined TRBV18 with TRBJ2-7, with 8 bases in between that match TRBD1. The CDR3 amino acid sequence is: CASSRGQGAFYEQYF. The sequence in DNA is TGTGCCAGCTCAAGAGGACAGGGAGCCTTTTACGAGCAGTACTTC.